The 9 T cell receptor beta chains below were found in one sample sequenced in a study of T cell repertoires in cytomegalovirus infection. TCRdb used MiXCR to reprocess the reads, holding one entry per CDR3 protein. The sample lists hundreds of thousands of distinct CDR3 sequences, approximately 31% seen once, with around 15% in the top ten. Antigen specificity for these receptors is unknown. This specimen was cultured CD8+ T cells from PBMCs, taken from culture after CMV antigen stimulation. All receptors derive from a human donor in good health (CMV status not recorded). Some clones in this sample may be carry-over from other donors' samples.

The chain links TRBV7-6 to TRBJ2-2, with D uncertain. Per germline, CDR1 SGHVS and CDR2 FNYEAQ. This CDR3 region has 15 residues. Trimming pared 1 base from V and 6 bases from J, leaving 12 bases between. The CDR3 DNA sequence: TGTGCCAGCAGCTTAGAAGTGGAAGGGCCCGGGGAGCTGTTTTTT. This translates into CASSLEVEGPGELFF.

For the CDR3, the DNA is TGTGCCAGCAACTTGGACAATCATAATTCACCCCTCCACTTT. Its protein is CASNLDNHNSPLHF. The chain combines TRBV7-9 with TRBJ1-6; weak D call: TRBD1 (5 bases). The V gene's germline CDR1 is SEHNR and CDR2 FQNEAQ (reference sequence). There are 14 residues in the CDR3. Trimming cost V 7 bases and J 5 bases, with 12 bases left between them.

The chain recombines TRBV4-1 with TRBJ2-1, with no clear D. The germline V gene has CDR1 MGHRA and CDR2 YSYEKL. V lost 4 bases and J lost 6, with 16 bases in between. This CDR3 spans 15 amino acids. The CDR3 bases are TGCGCCAGCAGCCCTCTGCGATCCCACCCCAATGAGCAGTTCTTC. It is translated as CASSPLRSHPNEQFF.

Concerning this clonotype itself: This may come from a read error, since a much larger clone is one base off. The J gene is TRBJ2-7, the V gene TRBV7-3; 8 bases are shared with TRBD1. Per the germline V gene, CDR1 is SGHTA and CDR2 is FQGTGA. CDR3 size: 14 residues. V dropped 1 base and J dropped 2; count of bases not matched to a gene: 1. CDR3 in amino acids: CASSLRTGTYEQYF. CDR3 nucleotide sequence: TGTGCCAGCAGCTTAAGGACAGGGACCTACGAGCAGTACTTC. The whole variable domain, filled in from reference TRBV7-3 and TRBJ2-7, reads GAGVSQTPSNKVTEKGKYVELRCDPISGHTALYWYRQSLGQGPEFLIYFQGTGAADDSGLPNDRFFAVRPEGSVSTLKIQRTERGDSAVYLCASSLRTGTYEQYFGPGTRLTVT.

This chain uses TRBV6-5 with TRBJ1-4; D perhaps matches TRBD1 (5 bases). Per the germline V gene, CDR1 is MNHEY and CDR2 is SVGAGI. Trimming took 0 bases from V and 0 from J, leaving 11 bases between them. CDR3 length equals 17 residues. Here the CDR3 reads CASSYSPAGSTNEKLFF. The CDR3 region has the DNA TGTGCCAGCAGTTACTCGCCCGCAGGGTCAACTAATGAAAAACTGTTTTTT.

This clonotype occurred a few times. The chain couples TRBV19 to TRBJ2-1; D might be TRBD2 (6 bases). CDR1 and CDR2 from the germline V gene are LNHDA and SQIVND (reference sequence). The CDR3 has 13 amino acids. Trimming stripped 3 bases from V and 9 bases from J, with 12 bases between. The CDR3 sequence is CASSIWLAREQFF. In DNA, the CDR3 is TGTGCCAGTAGTATTTGGCTAGCGCGTGAGCAGTTCTTC.

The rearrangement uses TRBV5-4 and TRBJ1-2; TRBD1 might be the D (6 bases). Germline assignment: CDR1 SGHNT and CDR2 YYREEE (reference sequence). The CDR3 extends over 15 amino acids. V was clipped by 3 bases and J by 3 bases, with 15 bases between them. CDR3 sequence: CASSWGGQGDYGYTF. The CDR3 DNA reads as TGTGCCAGCAGCTGGGGGGGGCAAGGGGACTATGGCTACACCTTC. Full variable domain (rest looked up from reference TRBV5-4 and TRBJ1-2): ETGVTQSPTHLIKTRGQQVTLRCSSQSGHNTVSWYQQALGQGPQFIFQYYREEENGRGNFPPRFSGLQFPNYSSELNVNALELDDSALYLCASSWGGQGDYGYTFGSGTRLTVV.

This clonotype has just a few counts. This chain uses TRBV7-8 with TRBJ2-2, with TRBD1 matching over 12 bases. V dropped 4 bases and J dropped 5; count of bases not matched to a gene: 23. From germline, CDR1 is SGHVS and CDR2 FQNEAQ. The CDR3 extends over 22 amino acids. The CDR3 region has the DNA TGTGCCAGCAGCTCCAAGGATGGGGGACAGGGGGCAGTTAAGTTCTGGACCGGGGAGCTGTTTTTT. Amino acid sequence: CASSSKDGGQGAVKFWTGELFF.

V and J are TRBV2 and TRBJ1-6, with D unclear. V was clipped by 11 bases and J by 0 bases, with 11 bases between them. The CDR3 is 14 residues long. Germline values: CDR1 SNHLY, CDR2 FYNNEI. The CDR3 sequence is CAVHPSSYNSPLHF. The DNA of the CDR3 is TGTGCCGTCCATCCCAGCTCCTATAATTCACCCCTCCACTTT.